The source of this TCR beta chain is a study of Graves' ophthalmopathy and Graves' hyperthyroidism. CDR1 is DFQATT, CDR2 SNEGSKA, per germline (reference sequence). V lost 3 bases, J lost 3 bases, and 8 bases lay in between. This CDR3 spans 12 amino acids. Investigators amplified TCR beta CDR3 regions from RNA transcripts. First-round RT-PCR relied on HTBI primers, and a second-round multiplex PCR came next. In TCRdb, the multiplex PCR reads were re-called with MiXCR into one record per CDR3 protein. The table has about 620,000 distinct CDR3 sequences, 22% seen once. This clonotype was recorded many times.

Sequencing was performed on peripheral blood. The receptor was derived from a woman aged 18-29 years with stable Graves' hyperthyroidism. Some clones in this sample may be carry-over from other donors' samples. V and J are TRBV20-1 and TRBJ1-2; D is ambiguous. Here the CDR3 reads CSARNFDYGYTF. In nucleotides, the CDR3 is TGCAGTGCTAGGAACTTTGACTATGGCTACACCTTC.